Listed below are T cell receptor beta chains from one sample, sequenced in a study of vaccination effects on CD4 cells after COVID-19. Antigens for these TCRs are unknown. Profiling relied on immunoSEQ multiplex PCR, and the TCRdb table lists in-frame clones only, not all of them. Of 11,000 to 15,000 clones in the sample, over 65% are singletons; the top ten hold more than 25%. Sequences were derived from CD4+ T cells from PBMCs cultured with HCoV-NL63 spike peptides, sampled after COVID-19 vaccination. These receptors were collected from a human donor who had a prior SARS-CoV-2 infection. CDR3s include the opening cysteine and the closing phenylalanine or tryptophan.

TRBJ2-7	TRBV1	CTSSPFGTSRAYEQYF
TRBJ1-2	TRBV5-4	CASSLGQGANTNYGYTF
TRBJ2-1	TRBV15	CATSVQGEGEQFF
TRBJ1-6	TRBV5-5	CASSLPPVEKNSPLHF
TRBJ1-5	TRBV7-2	CASSPRGGQPQHF
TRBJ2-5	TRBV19	CASSIGPSQETQYF
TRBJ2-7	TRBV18	CASSPQRRGSYEQYF
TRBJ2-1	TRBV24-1	CATGDSGSYNEQFF
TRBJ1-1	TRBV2	CASKGGQLTEAFF
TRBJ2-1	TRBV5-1	CASSLGGGLSSYNEQFF
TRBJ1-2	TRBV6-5	CASSWGFLSEYGYTF
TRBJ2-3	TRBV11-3	CASSLESRGRAGSENTDTQYF
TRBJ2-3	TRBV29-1	CSTDGADDTQYF
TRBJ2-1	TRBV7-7	CASSLGGGSTEQFF
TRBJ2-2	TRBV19	CASSIRTVGELFF
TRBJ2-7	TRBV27	CASSFHGGLSYEQYF
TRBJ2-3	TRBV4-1	CASSQDTLVLASADTQYF
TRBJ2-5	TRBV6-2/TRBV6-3	CASSYRYRETQYF
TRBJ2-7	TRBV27	CASRRGMTYEQYF
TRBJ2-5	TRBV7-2	CASSLAWLAGRETQYF
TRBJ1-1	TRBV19	CASSQRFLTEAFF
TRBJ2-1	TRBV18	CASSPPSGTANEQFF
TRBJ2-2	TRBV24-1	CATSDGDRVGTGELFF
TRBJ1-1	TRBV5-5	CASSPVSMDTEAFF
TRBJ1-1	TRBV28	CASRRTGTILSSFF
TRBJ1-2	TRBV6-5	CATLRFGRNYGYTF
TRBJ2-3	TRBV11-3	CASSFDRITDTQYF
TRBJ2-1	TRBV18	CASSPLNSYNEQFF
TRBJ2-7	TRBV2	CASSPQGYEQYF
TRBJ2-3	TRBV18	CASSPLGDPTDTQYF
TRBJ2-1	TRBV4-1	CASSQGQGAWNEQFF
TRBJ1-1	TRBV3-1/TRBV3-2	CASSQVFTEAFF
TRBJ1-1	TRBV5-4	CASSPQTGDVNTEAFF
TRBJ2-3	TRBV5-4	CASSLVGQGAYTQYF
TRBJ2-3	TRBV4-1	CASSQMWGTGTDTQYF
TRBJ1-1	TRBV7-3	CASRLGQREGEAFF
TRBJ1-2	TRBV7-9	CASSLTSRSNYGYTF
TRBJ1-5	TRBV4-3	CASSQDLFRTPDSNQPQHF
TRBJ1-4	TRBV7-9	CASSFQGSEKLFF
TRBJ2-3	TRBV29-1	CSVEGGRGTDTQYF
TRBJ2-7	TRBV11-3	CASSLDTDASYEQYF